This entry describes one T cell receptor (beta chain). V trimming: 7 bases; J trimming: 5 bases; junction bases outside the gene matches: 8. Germline V gene sequence: CDR1 SQVTM, CDR2 ANQGSEA. The CDR3 length is 13 residues. Sequencing used immunoSEQ multiplex PCR; TCRdb keeps in-frame clones, though not all of them. The sample records about 140,000 clones, about nine tenths being singletons. The data belong to a study of control samples from healthy donors and cancer patients. The sequence was obtained from a man younger than 45 in good health. The chain uses TRBV29-1 and TRBJ1-5; 7 nucleotides match TRBD1. The sample taken for sequencing was blood. The CDR3, as DNA: TGCAGCGCCGGGACAGCCAAACATCAGCCCCAGCATTTT. Translation gives CSAGTAKHQPQHF.